Shown below are 24 T cell receptor beta chains from a single sample sequenced in a study of blood T cell repertoires in COVID-19. Here immunoSEQ multiplex PCR was the method, and the copy in TCRdb shows in-frame clones only, minus some. The sample has about 160,000 clones; about 88% are singletons. Sequencing was done on a sample of peripheral blood. All receptors come from a man aged 55 to 70 with COVID-19, enrolled during active disease.

The gene calls are TRBV7-2 and TRBJ2-1; no definite D call. Trimming shortened V by 2 bases and J by 4 bases, and 6 bases separated the two germline ends. Looked up from germline, CDR1 is SGHTA and CDR2 is FQGNSA. This CDR3 is 13 amino acids long. The CDR3 loop reads CASSLQMYNEQFF. The CDR3, as DNA: TGTGCCAGCAGCTTACAAATGTACAATGAGCAGTTCTTC.

The chain couples TRBV19 to TRBJ2-5; D is unresolved. V lost 4 bases to trimming and J lost 3 bases, with 9 bases between them. Germline CDR1 and CDR2: LNHDA and SQIVND (reference sequence). The CDR3 is made up of 13 amino acids. The CDR3 DNA is TGTGCCAGTAGTACCGCAGGAAAAGAGACCCAGTACTTC. Its translation is CASSTAGKETQYF.

This sequence joins TRBV7-2 and TRBJ1-1, with 12 bases that match TRBD1. Per germline, CDR1 SGHTA and CDR2 FQGNSA. V lost 8 bases, J lost 1 base, and 5 bases stayed unmatched. CDR3 size: 15 residues. CDR3 in amino acids: CASGGQGAGNTEAFF. The CDR3 DNA is TGTGCCAGCGGGGGACAGGGGGCTGGGAACACTGAAGCTTTCTTT.

The chain has TRBV2 and TRBJ1-5; tentatively, D is TRBD1 (6 bases). V was pared by 5 bases and J by 11 bases, with 19 bases between. Germline loops: CDR1 SNHLY, CDR2 FYNNEI. The CDR3 is made up of 14 amino acids. The CDR3 nucleotides are TGTGCCAGCAGTCGGGACATCCTCGCGGGGGCCCAGCATTTT. It translates to CASSRDILAGAQHF.

This chain links TRBV12-3 or TRBV12-4 with TRBJ1-2; D is unclear. V dropped 2 bases and J dropped 6 bases, with 10 bases sitting between them. CDR3 length: 13 amino acids. CDR3 in DNA: TGTGCCAGCAGTTTAACTGAGTTCGATGGCTACACCTTC. It translates to CASSLTEFDGYTF.

The chain couples TRBV9 to TRBJ2-2, with TRBD1 matching 10 bases. The CDR3 loop spans 18 amino acids. V gave up 2 bases and J gave up 0 bases; unmatched junction bases: 7. Germline assignment: CDR1 SGDLS and CDR2 YYNGEE. Here the CDR3 reads CASSVQRDRGANTGELFF. The CDR3 DNA is TGTGCCAGCAGCGTTCAACGGGACAGGGGTGCGAACACCGGGGAGCTGTTTTTT.

This clone was recorded only once. The chain couples TRBV13 to TRBJ1-6; D is uncertain. The CDR3 is 13 residues long. V gave up 3 bases and J gave up 5 bases, with 5 bases separating them. Germline lookup yields CDR1 PRHDT and CDR2 FYEKMQ (reference sequence). The CDR3 DNA is TGTGCCAGCAGCTTCAGTAATAATTCACCCCTCCACTTT. Translation gives CASSFSNNSPLHF.

This clone has more than one count but fewer than ten. The chain combines TRBV19 with TRBJ1-2; 9 bases match TRBD1. Germline loops: CDR1 LNHDA, CDR2 SQIVND (reference sequence). Germline trimming cut 3 bases from V and 4 bases from J; bases unmatched to any gene: 3. The CDR3 is made up of 14 amino acids. CDR3 sequence reads: CASSMGTGIYGYTF. The CDR3 nucleotides are TGTGCCAGTAGTATGGGGACAGGGATCTATGGCTACACCTTC.

The genes are TRBV6-5 and TRBJ2-7, with 7 bases fitting TRBD2. The CDR3 loop spans 15 amino acids. Germline CDR1 reads MNHEY; CDR2 reads SVGAGI. The V segment lost 4 bases and the J segment 4 bases; nucleotides outside the gene matches: 10. This chain's CDR3 is CASSSHGGRRYEQYF. In DNA, the CDR3 is TGTGCCAGCAGTTCCCATGGCGGGAGAAGGTACGAGCAGTACTTC.

Here the CDR3 DNA reads TGTGCCAGCTCACCTCAGGGGACAGGGAACACTGAAGCTTTCTTT. It is translated as CASSPQGTGNTEAFF. The chain couples TRBV18 to TRBJ1-1, with TRBD1 identical over 8 bases. The J segment lost 1 base and the V segment lost 3 bases, leaving 4 bases of the junction unmatched. This CDR3 comprises 15 residues. Germline CDR1 and CDR2: KGHSH and LQKENI.

This clone has only one observation. Here the CDR3 DNA reads TGCAGTGCTAGTTTTCCCGATCAGCCCCAGCATTTT. This sequence encodes CSASFPDQPQHF. The J gene is TRBJ1-5, the V gene TRBV20-1; D call uncertain. CDR3 length equals 12 residues. V gave up 3 bases and J gave up 5 bases, with 8 bases separating them. CDR1 is DFQATT and CDR2 is SNEGSKA in the germline V gene (reference sequence).

The chain carries TRBV7-3 and TRBJ2-3; 10 nucleotides align to TRBD1. This CDR3 comprises 14 residues. Trimming at V came to 2 bases and at J to 5 bases, leaving 1 base not matched to a gene. Looked up from germline, CDR1 is SGHTA and CDR2 is FQGTGA. The CDR3 loop is CASSLDRGQDTQYF. The CDR3 nucleotides read TGTGCCAGCAGCTTAGACAGGGGGCAAGATACGCAGTATTTT.

The CDR3 is CASSSEPGLLTDTQYF. The CDR3 nucleotides read TGTGCCAGCAGCTCAGAACCGGGACTGCTCACAGATACGCAGTATTTT. The J gene is TRBJ2-3, the V gene TRBV7-2; weak D call: TRBD2 (6 bases). This CDR3 has 16 residues. Deletions cut 4 bases from V and 2 bases from J, with 16 bases between. The germline CDR1 and CDR2 sequences are SGHTA and FQGNSA.

This clone was found a few times. The chain links TRBV11-2 to TRBJ1-1, with D possibly TRBD1 on 5 matching bases. Germline assignment: CDR1 SGHAT and CDR2 FQNNGV. V lost 1 base to trimming and J lost 4 bases, with 10 bases between them. The CDR3 runs to 14 residues. CDR3 in amino acids: CASSLGGVTTEAFF. The CDR3 DNA reads TGTGCCAGCAGCTTAGGGGGGGTCACCACTGAAGCTTTCTTT.

This clone was observed a handful of times. The chain couples TRBV29-1 to TRBJ2-3; D remains unclear. Trimming took 2 bases from V and 1 from J, leaving 16 bases between them. This CDR3 comprises 16 residues. CDR1 SQVTM and CDR2 ANQGSEA come from the germline V gene. CDR3: CSVEMFGRKGTDTQYF. The CDR3 DNA is TGCAGCGTTGAAATGTTTGGCAGGAAGGGCACAGATACGCAGTATTTT.

This clone was counted between two and nine times. The CDR3 region is CASSPLPGQGNLAQHF. The DNA for the CDR3 is TGTGCCAGCAGCCCCCTTCCGGGACAGGGGAACCTGGCCCAGCATTTT. The chain employs TRBV5-5 and TRBJ1-5; 10 positions agree with TRBD1. The CDR3 is 16 amino acids. Losses at the gene ends were 4 bases for V and 11 bases for J; bases not matched to a gene: 15. Germline CDR1 reads SGHKS; CDR2 reads YYEKEE (reference sequence).

The genes are TRBV7-2 and TRBJ2-7; 13 bases align to TRBD2. Germline CDR1 is SGHTA and CDR2 is FQGNSA. The V gene end was trimmed by 5 bases and the J gene end by 2 bases; junction bases not matched to a gene: 3. The CDR3 consists of 15 residues. The CDR3 loop is CASSPGLAGAYEQYF. The DNA of the CDR3 is TGTGCCAGCAGCCCAGGACTAGCGGGAGCCTACGAGCAGTACTTC.

DNA of the CDR3: TGTGCCATCAGTGAGCCTGGACAGGGCACGAGCTACACCTTC. Amino acid sequence: CAISEPGQGTSYTF. The chain couples TRBV10-3 to TRBJ1-2; TRBD1 aligns across 8 bases. Germline lookup yields CDR1 ENHRY and CDR2 SYGVKD. The length of the CDR3 is 14 residues. With 2 bases clipped from V and 9 bases from J, the junction kept 8 bases outside the gene matches.

This rearrangement joins TRBV6-5 to TRBJ1-2, with 8 nucleotides matching TRBD1. This CDR3 contains 15 residues. Germline V gene sequence: CDR1 MNHEY, CDR2 SVGAGI. V dropped 5 bases and J dropped 7; count of bases not matched to a gene: 12. The CDR3 DNA sequence: TGTGCCAGCAGTAAGGGTTTAGACAGGGGCGCTGGCTACACCTTC. The encoded protein is CASSKGLDRGAGYTF.

The V and J genes are TRBV9 and TRBJ2-6; D possibly corresponds to TRBD1 (6 bases). Trimming left V 3 bases short and J 4 bases short, with 14 bases between. The CDR3 contains 16 residues. Germline V gene data show CDR1 as SGDLS and CDR2 as YYNGEE. CDR3: CASSGLTGKGANVLTF. The CDR3 bases are TGTGCCAGCAGCGGACTAACAGGGAAGGGGGCCAACGTCCTGACTTTC.

This chain uses TRBV5-1 with TRBJ2-2; D gene unclear. The CDR3 has 14 amino acids. In germline, CDR1 is SGHRS, CDR2 YFSETQ. V lost 1 base and J 2 bases, leaving 6 bases between the germline ends. This chain's CDR3 is CASSLNPNTGELFF. The CDR3 region has the DNA TGCGCCAGCAGCTTGAATCCTAACACCGGGGAGCTGTTTTTT.

The rearrangement uses TRBV2 and TRBJ2-5; 8 nucleotides match TRBD2. CDR3 length equals 17 residues. In germline, CDR1 is SNHLY, CDR2 FYNNEI. The trim removed 6 bases at V and 6 bases at J, leaving 18 bases unmatched. CDR3 DNA: TGTGCCAGCAGAGGGGGAGGCGGGGGGCAGCCAGGTCAGACCCAGTACTTC. Protein sequence: CASRGGGGGQPGQTQYF.

The rearrangement joins TRBV25-1 to TRBJ1-6, with 7 bases that match TRBD1. The V gene's germline CDR1 is MGHDK and CDR2 SYGVNS. The junction had 5 bases not matched to a gene; V was cut back by 5 bases and J by 7 bases. The CDR3 is 14 residues long. CDR3 protein: CASSYAGGNSPLHF. The CDR3 bases are TGTGCCAGCAGTTATGCAGGGGGAAATTCACCCCTCCACTTT.

J is TRBJ1-1 and V is TRBV7-2; D remains unclear. Trimming stripped 1 base from V and 0 bases from J, with 9 bases between. Germline CDR1 and CDR2: SGHTA and FQGNSA. The CDR3 consists of 15 residues. CDR3 amino acids: CASSLGPGMNTEAFF. For the CDR3, the DNA is TGTGCCAGCAGCTTAGGTCCGGGGATGAACACTGAAGCTTTCTTT.